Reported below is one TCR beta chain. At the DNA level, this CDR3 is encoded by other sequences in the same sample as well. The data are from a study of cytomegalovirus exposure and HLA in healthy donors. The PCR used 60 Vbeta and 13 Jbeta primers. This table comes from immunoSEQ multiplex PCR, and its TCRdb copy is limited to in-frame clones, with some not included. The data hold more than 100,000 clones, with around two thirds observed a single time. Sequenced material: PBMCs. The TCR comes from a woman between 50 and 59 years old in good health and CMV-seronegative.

CDR3 in DNA: TGTGCCAGCAGCTTACTAGCGGGGGGAACCGGGGAGCTGTTTTTT. Translating it yields CASSLLAGGTGELFF. The chain links TRBV13 to TRBJ2-2, with 11 bases fitting TRBD2. The CDR3 covers 15 residues. V shed 2 bases and J 5 bases; nucleotides not matched to a gene: 1. Germline V gene sequence: CDR1 PRHDT, CDR2 FYEKMQ (reference sequence).